This T cell receptor beta chain was documented in a study of blood T cell repertoires in COVID-19. In the study overall: The United States, Italy and Spain supplied acute and convalescent COVID-19 samples. From T cells, B-cell-depleted T cells, or PBMCs came the material, which was cDNA or gDNA.

The CDR3 length is 19 residues. The V and J ends lost 4 bases and 0 bases, in that order; junction bases with no gene match: 7. CDR1 and CDR2 from the germline V gene are MNHNS and SASEGT. In the original analysis: Estimated nucleated cell counts came from reference gene primer amplification. Libraries were prepared by immunoSEQ multiplex PCR; TCRdb keeps only in-frame clonotypes and omits some of them. V and J calls and clone size are as listed in that table; D and trimming were resolved from the DNA. The table records about 130,000 clones, more than 60% of them present only once. The TCR sequence derives from a woman in her seventies with acute or convalescent COVID-19. This chain joins TRBV6-1 and TRBJ2-6, with TRBD1 matching 12 bases. The sample consisted of peripheral blood. The CDR3 bases are TGTGCCAGCAGTGGGGGACCGGGACAGGGGGCCTCTGGGGCCAACGTCCTGACTTTC. Translated: CASSGGPGQGASGANVLTF.